The 25 T cell receptor beta chains in this list originate from one sample, sequenced in a study of T-cell reconstitution after alpha-beta-depleted transplantation in children. The TCRbeta library incorporated unique molecular identifiers. MiXCR was run by TCRdb on the PCR reads, yielding one entry per CDR3 protein. The sample records roughly 500,000 distinct CDR3 sequences, around 13% being singletons. The starting material was PBMCs from the stem cell graft donor, obtained from the stem cell graft. The receptors come from a human donor who donated a stem cell graft to a child with combined immunodeficiency.

The chain links TRBV7-9 to TRBJ2-7, with D unclear. Trimming shortened V by 5 bases and J by 5 bases, and 16 bases separated the two germline ends. The CDR3 runs 14 residues. Germline CDR1 SEHNR, CDR2 FQNEAQ (reference sequence). The DNA for the CDR3 is TGTGCCAGCAGCCGAACGGGTCTTCCCCACGAGCAGTACTTC. As protein: CASSRTGLPHEQYF.

CDR3 coding DNA: TGCGCCAGCAGTGACGGGATTAGCGGGAGGGCCGGAAATGAGCAGTTCTTC. This gives the protein CASSDGISGRAGNEQFF. The chain recombines TRBV5-1 with TRBJ2-1, with 11 nucleotides matching TRBD2. Germline V gene sequence: CDR1 SGHRS, CDR2 YFSETQ. The CDR3 extends over 17 amino acids. The V and J ends lost 5 bases and 7 bases, in that order; junction bases with no gene match: 14.

The chain is built from TRBV11-2 and TRBJ1-1; no clear D. CDR1 is SGHAT, CDR2 FQNNGV, per germline. Trimming took off 5 bases at V and 2 bases at J, with 6 bases between the two ends. The CDR3 covers 12 residues. The CDR3 loop reads CASSLTNTEAFF. In DNA, the CDR3 is TGTGCCAGCAGCCTGACAAACACTGAAGCTTTCTTT.

This clonotype was observed many times. The chain links TRBV5-6 to TRBJ2-2, with 7 bases identical to TRBD1. With 5 bases clipped from V and 2 bases from J, the junction kept 12 bases outside the gene matches. The CDR3 runs to 17 residues. Germline V gene lookup returns CDR1 SGHDT and CDR2 YYEEEE. The CDR3 DNA sequence: TGTGCCAGCAGTCCAGGGCCGGGACAGCAAAACACCGGGGAGCTGTTTTTT. Its translation: CASSPGPGQQNTGELFF.

The CDR3 DNA reads as TGCGCCAGCAGCTTGCACAGATTCCCTCCGACCGCCGAACAAGAGACCCAGTACTTC. Translated, it gives CASSLHRFPPTAEQETQYF. The chain employs TRBV5-1 and TRBJ2-5, with D unresolved. CDR1 is SGHRS and CDR2 is YFSETQ in the germline V gene. V was trimmed by 1 base and J by 2 bases, leaving 24 bases between them. This CDR3 is 19 amino acids long.

This clonotype appeared a few times. The genes are TRBV27 and TRBJ2-2; 9 bases line up with TRBD2. J was trimmed by 7 bases and V by 1 base; bases with no gene match: 10. This CDR3 region has 17 residues. The germline V gene has CDR1 MNHEY and CDR2 SMNVEV (reference sequence). This CDR3 is CASSLFGAGGPGGELFF. For the CDR3, the DNA is TGTGCCAGCAGTTTATTTGGCGCGGGAGGGCCAGGCGGGGAGCTGTTTTTT.

The rearrangement joins TRBV21-1 to TRBJ1-5; whether TRBD1, the table's D call, matches the DNA was not checked. TRBV21-1 represents a pseudogene. The CDR3 runs to 15 residues. CDR3 in DNA: TGTGCCAGCAGCACCCGGGGGGGGGAAAATCAGCCCCAGCATTTT. This gives the protein CASSTRGGENQPQHF.

This clonotype has only a few counts. The chain recombines TRBV6-2 or TRBV6-3 with TRBJ1-5; no firm D call. The V and J ends lost 6 bases and 5 bases respectively, with 17 bases between them. CDR1 MNHEY and CDR2 SVGEGT come from the germline V gene. This CDR3 region has 15 residues. The CDR3 bases are TGTGCCAGCAGCCCGGCTCTGGTCCGCGATCAGCCCCAGCATTTT. Translating it yields CASSPALVRDQPQHF.

In DNA, the CDR3 is TGCGCCAGCAGCTTGGCGGTGACCGCGAACACCGGGGAGCTGTTTTTT. This gives the protein CASSLAVTANTGELFF. V usage is TRBV5-1 and J usage is TRBJ2-2; D unclear. The CDR3 is 16 residues long. Trimming shortened V by 0 bases and J by 0 bases, and 9 bases separated the two germline ends. CDR1 and CDR2 (germline): SGHRS, YFSETQ.

The sample holds many counts of this clonotype. This chain connects TRBV20-1 to TRBJ2-7; 7 nucleotides agree with TRBD1. The germline CDR1 and CDR2 sequences are DFQATT and SNEGSKA (reference sequence). This CDR3 spans 16 amino acids. The trim removed 1 base at V and 4 bases at J, leaving 13 bases unmatched. As DNA, the CDR3 is TGCAGTGCTAGAGTCCTCAGGGGGTCCCCTTCTTACGAGCAGTACTTC. This gives the protein CSARVLRGSPSYEQYF.

This clonotype has only a few counts. V usage is TRBV10-3 and J usage is TRBJ1-3; 7 bases are shared with TRBD1. This CDR3 spans 16 amino acids. J lost 5 bases, V lost 2 bases, and 9 bases had no gene match. The germline V gene has CDR1 ENHRY and CDR2 SYGVKD. The DNA of the CDR3 is TGTGCCATCAGTGAGACCTACAGGGGTCAGCGAAACACCATATATTTT. Translation: CAISETYRGQRNTIYF.

The genes are TRBV5-5 and TRBJ2-2; D is uncertain. The CDR3 length is 17 residues. V was cut by 3 bases and J by 4 bases, with 19 bases left in between. Looked up from germline, CDR1 is SGHKS and CDR2 is YYEKEE (reference sequence). This CDR3 is CASSSSDLSRSTGELFF. CDR3 DNA sequence: TGTGCCAGCAGCTCCTCAGACTTATCTAGGAGCACCGGGGAGCTGTTTTTT.

The chain has TRBV3-1 and TRBJ2-7; weak D call: TRBD2 (7 bases). This CDR3 contains 22 residues. V was pared by 0 bases and J by 2 bases, with 32 bases between. CDR1 LGHDT and CDR2 YNNKEL come from the germline V gene (reference sequence). CDR3 loop: CASSQELGGVGGNGNFAYEQYF. CDR3 nucleotides: TGTGCCAGCAGCCAAGAATTAGGGGGAGTGGGAGGGAATGGGAACTTCGCCTACGAGCAGTACTTC.

This clonotype came up once. The chain has TRBV7-8 and TRBJ2-3, with 7 positions matching TRBD1. Germline V gene data show CDR1 as SGHVS and CDR2 as FQNEAQ. This CDR3 has 12 residues. The V gene end was trimmed by 3 bases and the J gene end by 10 bases; junction bases not matched to a gene: 4. This CDR3 reads CASSFYRGAQYF. The CDR3 coding sequence is TGTGCCAGCAGCTTTTACAGGGGCGCGCAGTATTTT.

V usage is TRBV10-3 and J usage is TRBJ2-5, with 10 bases lining up with TRBD2. With 0 bases clipped from V and 3 bases from J, the junction kept 7 bases outside the gene matches. The CDR3 extends over 17 amino acids. From germline, CDR1 is ENHRY and CDR2 SYGVKD. CDR3 protein: CAISESRRTSGKETQYF. Here the CDR3 DNA reads TGTGCCATCAGTGAGTCGAGAAGGACTAGCGGAAAAGAGACCCAGTACTTC.

This clonotype came up a few times. This chain joins TRBV6-2 or TRBV6-3 and TRBJ2-5, with D hard to call. Germline assignment: CDR1 MNHEY and CDR2 SVGEGT. The CDR3 covers 14 residues. The ends were cut back, 8 bases at V and 1 base at J, with 14 bases in the middle. In DNA form, the CDR3 reads TGTGCCAGCCCTCGGTATGGACCCCAAGAGACCCAGTACTTC. This gives the protein CASPRYGPQETQYF.

This clonotype was recorded at least ten times. This chain joins TRBV7-2 and TRBJ1-1; D remains unclear. Per germline, CDR1 SGHTA and CDR2 FQGNSA. The CDR3 covers 13 residues. Trimming shortened V by 3 bases and J by 5 bases, and 10 bases separated the two germline ends. The CDR3 reads CASSFGQLTEAFF. DNA for the CDR3: TGTGCCAGCAGCTTCGGCCAGCTAACTGAAGCTTTCTTT.

The chain employs TRBV4-3 and TRBJ2-1; D not resolved. The germline CDR1 and CDR2 sequences are LGHNA and YSLEER. This CDR3 spans 19 amino acids. Trimming left V 0 bases short and J 0 bases short, with 18 bases between. CDR3 in amino acids: CASSQERSYVMSSYNEQFF. The CDR3 nucleotides read TGCGCCAGCAGCCAAGAACGGAGTTATGTGATGAGCTCCTACAATGAGCAGTTCTTC.

The V call is TRBV27, the J call TRBJ2-1; TRBD1 agrees at 8 bases. The CDR3 length is 14 residues. V gave up 6 bases and J gave up 8 bases; unmatched junction bases: 9. Germline V CDR1 and CDR2: MNHEY, SMNVEV (reference sequence). CDR3 protein: CASRKDRDLDEQFF. The CDR3 DNA is TGTGCCAGCAGAAAGGACAGGGACTTAGATGAGCAGTTCTTC.

This clonotype has ten or more counts. The CDR3 protein is CASSFDRETGELFF. The CDR3 DNA sequence: TGCGCCAGCAGCTTCGACAGGGAAACCGGGGAGCTGTTTTTT. The V and J genes are TRBV5-1 and TRBJ2-2, with TRBD1 identical over 7 bases. The V segment lost 2 bases and the J segment 5 bases; nucleotides outside the gene matches: 3. This CDR3 contains 14 residues. Germline V gene lookup returns CDR1 SGHRS and CDR2 YFSETQ.

This chain connects TRBV5-1 to TRBJ1-3, with D perhaps matching TRBD1 (5 bases). This CDR3 is built from 17 residues. The germline gives CDR1 SGHRS, CDR2 YFSETQ. Trimming cost V 1 base and J 0 bases, with 14 bases left between them. The CDR3: CASSLWGGQNSGNTIYF. The CDR3 DNA reads as TGCGCCAGCAGCTTGTGGGGAGGACAAAACTCTGGAAACACCATATATTTT.

The chain combines TRBV7-2 with TRBJ2-7; TRBD2 agrees at 7 bases. V trimming: 4 bases; J trimming: 4 bases; junction bases outside the gene matches: 13. This CDR3 is built from 16 residues. Germline values: CDR1 SGHTA, CDR2 FQGNSA. The CDR3 reads CASSSSGTKQKYEQYF. In DNA form, the CDR3 reads TGTGCCAGCAGCTCCAGTGGGACTAAACAAAAGTACGAGCAGTACTTC.

The gene calls are TRBV29-1 and TRBJ2-7; possibly TRBD2 for D (6 bases). Trimming removed 6 bases from V and 7 bases from J, with 16 bases in between. The length of the CDR3 is 12 residues. Germline CDR1 is SQVTM and CDR2 is ANQGSEA. The CDR3 DNA reads TGCAGCGTCGGCGACGGGGGAAGAGAGCAGTACTTC. It is translated as CSVGDGGREQYF.

This clonotype was recorded a few times. The junction and the germline gene differ at one end; a read error may be behind it. The chain couples TRBV5-5 to TRBJ2-7, with D unclear. Germline V CDR1 and CDR2: SGHKS, YYEKEE (reference sequence). CDR3 length: 14 residues. CDR3 coding DNA: TGTGCCAACAGCCCCGACGTCTTCCTCTACGAGCAGTACTTC. It translates to CANSPDVFLYEQYF. Full variable domain (outside the CDR3, taken from reference TRBV5-5 and TRBJ2-7): DAGVTQSPTHLIKTRGQQVTLRCSPISGHKSVSWYQQVLGQGPQFIFQYYEKEERGRGNFPDRFSARQFPNYSSELNVNALLLGDSALYLCANSPDVFLYEQYFGPGTRLTVT.

The gene calls are TRBV2 and TRBJ2-3, with no clear D. CDR1 is SNHLY and CDR2 is FYNNEI in the germline V gene. The CDR3 is 15 residues long. Trimming took off 3 bases at V and 6 bases at J, with 16 bases between the two ends. Here the CDR3 reads CASSDTARMADTQYF. CDR3 bases: TGTGCCAGCAGTGACACGGCCCGAATGGCGGATACGCAGTATTTT.